Given below is one T cell receptor (beta chain) in context. The data originate from a study of T cell repertoires in cytomegalovirus infection. From germline, CDR1 is SGHTA and CDR2 FQGNSA. This CDR3 is 14 amino acids long. V lost 5 bases and J 2 bases, leaving 12 bases between the germline ends. TCRdb re-called the reads with MiXCR, one entry per CDR3 protein. The sample records 300,000 to 400,000 distinct CDR3 sequences, 15% to 20% being singletons. This chain joins TRBV7-2 and TRBJ2-5; maybe TRBD1 (6 bases). Sequencing used PBMCs. This receptor was identified in a human donor in good health (CMV status not recorded). Some clones in this sample may be carry-over from other donors' samples. CDR3 residues: CASSGTRTQETQYF. CDR3 bases: TGTGCCAGCAGCGGGACAAGAACGCAAGAGACCCAGTACTTC.